The clone carrying this T cell receptor (beta chain) was seen only once. Blood CD8+ and CD4+ T cells underwent high-throughput TCR beta sequencing. The recently defined diagnostic criteria for definite or probable disease were met by the Susac syndrome patients. TEMRA cells were enriched by FACS, while CD8+ and CD4+ T cells were obtained through a negative isolation that was performed magnetically. Reverse transcription of 0.5 to 1 ug RNA was performed with random hexamers. immunoSEQ multiplex PCR amplified TCR beta CDR3 across 54 Vbeta, 13 Jbeta. TCRdb redid the calling of the immunoSEQ multiplex PCR reads with MiXCR, one entry per CDR3 protein. The table includes roughly 220,000 distinct CDR3 sequences, approximately 94% detected once. These data originate in a study of CD8 T cells in Susac syndrome. Trimming removed 3 bases at V and 0 bases at J, with 12 bases between. This CDR3 is 17 amino acids long. Germline V lookup: CDR1 MRHNA, CDR2 SNTAGT.

This chain links TRBV6-4 with TRBJ2-6; the D is unclear. The TCR originated in a human donor with Susac syndrome. Specimen: CD4+ T cells from PBMCs. CDR3 loop: CASSEYRWSSGANVLTF. CDR3 nucleotide sequence: TGTGCCAGCAGTGAGTACCGCTGGAGCTCTGGGGCCAACGTCCTGACTTTC.